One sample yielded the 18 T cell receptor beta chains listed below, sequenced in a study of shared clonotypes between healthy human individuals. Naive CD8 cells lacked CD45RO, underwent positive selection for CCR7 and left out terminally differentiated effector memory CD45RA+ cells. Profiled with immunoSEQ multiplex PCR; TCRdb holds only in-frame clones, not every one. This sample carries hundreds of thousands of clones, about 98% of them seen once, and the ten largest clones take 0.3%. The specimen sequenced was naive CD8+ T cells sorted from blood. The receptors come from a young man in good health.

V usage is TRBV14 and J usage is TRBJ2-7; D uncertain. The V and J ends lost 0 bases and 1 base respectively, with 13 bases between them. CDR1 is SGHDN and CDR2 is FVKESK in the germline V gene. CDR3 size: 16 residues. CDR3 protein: CASSQENGEKSYEQYF. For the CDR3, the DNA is TGTGCCAGCAGCCAAGAAAACGGAGAGAAATCCTACGAGCAGTACTTC.

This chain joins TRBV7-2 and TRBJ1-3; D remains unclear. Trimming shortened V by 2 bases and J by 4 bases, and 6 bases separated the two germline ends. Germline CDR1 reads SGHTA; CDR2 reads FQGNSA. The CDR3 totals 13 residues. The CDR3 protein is CASSLILGNTIYF. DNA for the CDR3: TGTGCCAGCAGCTTAATTCTGGGAAACACCATATATTTT.

The CDR3 reads CASSLTGDNTGELFF. The CDR3 DNA reads TGTGCCAGCAGCCTGACAGGCGATAACACCGGGGAGCTGTTTTTT. The chain combines TRBV27 with TRBJ2-2, with TRBD1 as a possible D gene (6 bases). Germline CDR1 MNHEY, CDR2 SMNVEV (reference sequence). The CDR3 is made up of 15 amino acids. Trimming shortened V by 6 bases and J by 2 bases, and 13 bases separated the two germline ends.

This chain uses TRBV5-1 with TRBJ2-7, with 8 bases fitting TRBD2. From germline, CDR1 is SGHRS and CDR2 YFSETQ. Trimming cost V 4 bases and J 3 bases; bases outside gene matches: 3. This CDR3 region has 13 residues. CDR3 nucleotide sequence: TGCGCCAGCAGCCAGGGACTAGACTACGAGCAGTACTTC. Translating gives CASSQGLDYEQYF. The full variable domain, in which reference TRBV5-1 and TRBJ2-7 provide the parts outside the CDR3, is KAGVTQTPRYLIKTRGQQVTLSCSPISGHRSVSWYQQTPGQGLQFLFEYFSETQRNKGNFPGRFSGRQFSNSRSEMNVSTLELGDSALYLCASSQGLDYEQYFGPGTRLTVT.

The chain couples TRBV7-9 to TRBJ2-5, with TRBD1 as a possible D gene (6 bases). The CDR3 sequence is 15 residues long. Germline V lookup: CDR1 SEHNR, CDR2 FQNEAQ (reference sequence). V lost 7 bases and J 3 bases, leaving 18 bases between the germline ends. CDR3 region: CASTLRTGSEETQYF. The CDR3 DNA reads TGTGCCAGCACCCTTAGAACAGGGTCCGAAGAGACCCAGTACTTC.

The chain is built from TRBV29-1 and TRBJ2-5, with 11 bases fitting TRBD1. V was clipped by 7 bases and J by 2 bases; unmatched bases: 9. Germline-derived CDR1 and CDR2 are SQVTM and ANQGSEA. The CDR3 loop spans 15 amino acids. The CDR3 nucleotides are TGCAGCGCCCGGACAGGGGGCGGTTATCAAGAGACCCAGTACTTC. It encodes CSARTGGGYQETQYF.

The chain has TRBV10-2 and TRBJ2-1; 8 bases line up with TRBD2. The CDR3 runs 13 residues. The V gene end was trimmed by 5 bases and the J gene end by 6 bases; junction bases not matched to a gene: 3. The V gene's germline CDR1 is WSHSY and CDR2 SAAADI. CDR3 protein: CASSSGRVNEQFF. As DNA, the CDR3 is TGCGCCAGCAGTAGCGGGAGAGTCAATGAGCAGTTCTTC.

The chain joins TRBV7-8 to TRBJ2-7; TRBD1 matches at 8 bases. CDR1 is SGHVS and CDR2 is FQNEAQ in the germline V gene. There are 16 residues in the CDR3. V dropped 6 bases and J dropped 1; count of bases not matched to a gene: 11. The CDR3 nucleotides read TGTGCCAGCAGAGACCCGCCGACAGGGGAATCCTACGAGCAGTACTTC. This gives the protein CASRDPPTGESYEQYF.

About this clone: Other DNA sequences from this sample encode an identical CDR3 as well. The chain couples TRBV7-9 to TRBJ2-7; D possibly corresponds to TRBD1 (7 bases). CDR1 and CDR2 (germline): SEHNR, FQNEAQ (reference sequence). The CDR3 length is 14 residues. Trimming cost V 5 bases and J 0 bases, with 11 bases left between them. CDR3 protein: CASSPRDSSYEQYF. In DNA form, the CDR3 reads TGTGCCAGCAGCCCGCGGGACAGCTCCTACGAGCAGTACTTC.

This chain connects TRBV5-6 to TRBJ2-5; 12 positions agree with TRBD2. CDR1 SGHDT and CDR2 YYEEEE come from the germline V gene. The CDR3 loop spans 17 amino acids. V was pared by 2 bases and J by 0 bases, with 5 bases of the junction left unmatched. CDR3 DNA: TGTGCCAGCAGCTTCCCCCGGACTAGCGGGGACCAAGAGACCCAGTACTTC. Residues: CASSFPRTSGDQETQYF.

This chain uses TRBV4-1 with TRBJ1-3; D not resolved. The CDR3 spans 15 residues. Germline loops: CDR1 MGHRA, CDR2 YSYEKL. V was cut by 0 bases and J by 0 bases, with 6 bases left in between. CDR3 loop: CASSQETSSGNTIYF. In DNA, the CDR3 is TGCGCCAGCAGCCAAGAGACGAGCTCTGGAAACACCATATATTTT.

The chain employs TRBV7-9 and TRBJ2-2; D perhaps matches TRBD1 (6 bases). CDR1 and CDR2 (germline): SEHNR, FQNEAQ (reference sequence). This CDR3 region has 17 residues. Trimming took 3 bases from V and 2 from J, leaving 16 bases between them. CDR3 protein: CASSFPGGRANTGELFF. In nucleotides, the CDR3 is TGTGCCAGCAGCTTCCCTGGGGGCAGGGCCAACACCGGGGAGCTGTTTTTT.

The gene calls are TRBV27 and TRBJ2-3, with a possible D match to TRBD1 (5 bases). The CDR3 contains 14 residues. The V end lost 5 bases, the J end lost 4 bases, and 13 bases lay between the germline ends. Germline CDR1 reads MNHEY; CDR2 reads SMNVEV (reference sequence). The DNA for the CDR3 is TGTGCCAGCAGTGATTTCCAGGGCTCAGATACGCAGTATTTT. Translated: CASSDFQGSDTQYF.

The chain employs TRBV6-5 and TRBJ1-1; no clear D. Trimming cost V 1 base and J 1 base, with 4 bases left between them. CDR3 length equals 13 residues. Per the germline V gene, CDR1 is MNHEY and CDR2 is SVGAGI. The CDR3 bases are TGTGCCAGCAGTTACTTAGGGAACACTGAAGCTTTCTTT. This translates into CASSYLGNTEAFF.

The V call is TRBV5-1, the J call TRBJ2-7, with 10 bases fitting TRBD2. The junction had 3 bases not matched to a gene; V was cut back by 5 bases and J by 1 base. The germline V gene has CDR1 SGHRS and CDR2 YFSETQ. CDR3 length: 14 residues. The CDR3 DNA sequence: TGCGCCAGCAGTAGCGGGAGGCAATCCTACGAGCAGTACTTC. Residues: CASSSGRQSYEQYF. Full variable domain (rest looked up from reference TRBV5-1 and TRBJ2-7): KAGVTQTPRYLIKTRGQQVTLSCSPISGHRSVSWYQQTPGQGLQFLFEYFSETQRNKGNFPGRFSGRQFSNSRSEMNVSTLELGDSALYLCASSSGRQSYEQYFGPGTRLTVT.

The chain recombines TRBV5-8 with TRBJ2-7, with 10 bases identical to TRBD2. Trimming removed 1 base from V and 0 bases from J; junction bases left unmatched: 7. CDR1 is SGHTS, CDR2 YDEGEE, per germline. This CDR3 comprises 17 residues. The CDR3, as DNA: TGTGCCAGCAGCTTGCCCAACCTAGCGGGGGCCTCCTACGAGCAGTACTTC. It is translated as CASSLPNLAGASYEQYF.

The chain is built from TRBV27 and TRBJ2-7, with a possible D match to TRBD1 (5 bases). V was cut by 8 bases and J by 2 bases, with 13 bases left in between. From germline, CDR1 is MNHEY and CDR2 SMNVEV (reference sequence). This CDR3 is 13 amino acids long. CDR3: CASGQGAAYEQYF. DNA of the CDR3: TGTGCCAGCGGTCAGGGCGCGGCCTACGAGCAGTACTTC.

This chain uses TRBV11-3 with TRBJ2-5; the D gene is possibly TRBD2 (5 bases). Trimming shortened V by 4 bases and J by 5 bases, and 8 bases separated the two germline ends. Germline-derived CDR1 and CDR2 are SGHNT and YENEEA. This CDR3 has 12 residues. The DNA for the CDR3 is TGTGCCAGCAGCTCCGGGGAGGAGACCCAGTACTTC. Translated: CASSSGEETQYF.